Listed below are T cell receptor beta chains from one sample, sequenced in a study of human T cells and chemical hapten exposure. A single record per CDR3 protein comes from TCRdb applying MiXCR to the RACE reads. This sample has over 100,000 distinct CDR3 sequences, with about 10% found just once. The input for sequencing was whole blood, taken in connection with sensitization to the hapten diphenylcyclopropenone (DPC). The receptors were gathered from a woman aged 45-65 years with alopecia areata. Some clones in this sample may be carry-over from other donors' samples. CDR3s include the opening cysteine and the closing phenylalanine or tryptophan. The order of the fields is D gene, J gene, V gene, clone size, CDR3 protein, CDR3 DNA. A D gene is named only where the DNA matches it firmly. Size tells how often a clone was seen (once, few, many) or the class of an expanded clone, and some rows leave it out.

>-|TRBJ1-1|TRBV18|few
CASSPGQNEAFF
TGTGCCAGCTCACCAGGGCAGAATGAAGCTTTCTTT
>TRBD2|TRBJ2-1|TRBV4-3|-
CASSQDRLAGNEQFF
TGCGCCAGCAGCCAAGACAGACTAGCGGGAAATGAGCAGTTCTTC
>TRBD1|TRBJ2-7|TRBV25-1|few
CASSEFQGDAYEQYF
TGTGCCAGCAGTGAGTTCCAGGGGGACGCCTACGAGCAGTACTTC
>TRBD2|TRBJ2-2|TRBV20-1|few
CSSGGGTGELFF
TGCAGTAGCGGGGGGGGGACCGGGGAGCTGTTTTTT
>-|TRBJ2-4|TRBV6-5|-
CASSYGGNFNIQYF
TGTGCCAGCAGTTACGGGGGCAACTTTAACATTCAGTACTTC
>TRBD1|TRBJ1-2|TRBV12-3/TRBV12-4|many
CASSFGTGGWGYTF
TGTGCCAGCAGTTTCGGGACAGGGGGCTGGGGCTACACCTTC
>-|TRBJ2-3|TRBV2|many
CASDSPSTDTQYF
TGTGCCAGTGATTCGCCTAGCACAGATACGCAGTATTTT
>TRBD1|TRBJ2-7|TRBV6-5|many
CASRAPGQGGSYEQYF
TGTGCCAGCAGGGCGCCGGGACAGGGTGGCTCCTACGAGCAGTACTTC
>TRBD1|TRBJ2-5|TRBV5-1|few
CASSATRTGTQYF
TGCGCCAGCAGCGCCACACGGACAGGGACCCAGTACTTC
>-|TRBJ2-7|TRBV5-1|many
CASSFTSGGAEQYF
TGCGCCAGCAGCTTTACTAGTGGTGGGGCCGAGCAGTACTTC
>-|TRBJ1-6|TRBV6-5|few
CASSYSTPNSPLHF
TGTGCCAGCAGTTACTCCACCCCAAATTCACCCCTCCACTTT
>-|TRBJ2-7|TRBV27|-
CASSYRVPYEQYF
TGTGCCAGCAGTTACCGGGTACCCTACGAGCAGTACTTC
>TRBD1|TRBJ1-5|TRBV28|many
CASSGQGRGNQPQHF
TGTGCCAGCAGCGGACAGGGGAGAGGCAATCAGCCCCAGCATTTT
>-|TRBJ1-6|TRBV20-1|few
CSASLAGPSPLHF
TGCAGTGCTAGTTTGGCAGGCCCTTCACCCCTCCACTTT
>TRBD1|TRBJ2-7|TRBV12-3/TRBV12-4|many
CASSPGQRTGEQYF
TGTGCCAGCAGCCCGGGACAGCGAACTGGTGAGCAGTACTTC
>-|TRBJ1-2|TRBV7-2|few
CASSTNYRGARNYGYTF
TGTGCCAGCAGCACCAATTATCGGGGGGCTCGTAACTATGGCTACACCTTC
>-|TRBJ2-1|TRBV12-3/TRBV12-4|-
CASSLGGGRHNEQFF
TGTGCCAGCAGTTTGGGGGGCGGACGACACAATGAGCAGTTCTTC
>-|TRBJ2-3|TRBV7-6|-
CASSRGAYSTDTQYF
TGTGCCAGCAGCCGAGGAGCCTATAGCACAGATACGCAGTATTTT
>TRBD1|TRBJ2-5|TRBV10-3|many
CAIGDRKETQYF
TGTGCCATCGGGGACAGGAAAGAGACCCAGTACTTC
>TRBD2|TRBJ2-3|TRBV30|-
CAWNHPSGRRTDTQYF
TGTGCCTGGAACCACCCTAGCGGGAGAAGGACAGATACGCAGTATTTT
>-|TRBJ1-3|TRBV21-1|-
CASSKAEISPAGNTIYF
TGTGCCAGCAGCAAAGCGGAGATATCCCCCGCTGGAAACACCATATATTTT
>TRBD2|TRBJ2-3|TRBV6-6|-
CASNARLAGGTDTQYF
TGTGCCAGCAACGCGCGCTTAGCGGGAGGGACAGATACGCAGTATTTT
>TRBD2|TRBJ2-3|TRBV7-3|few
CASRMGLTSTDTQYF
TGTGCCAGCAGGATGGGACTAACAAGCACAGATACGCAGTATTTT
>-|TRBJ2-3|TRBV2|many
CASSESRVSLGQYF
TGTGCCAGCAGTGAATCCAGGGTATCCCTAGGGCAGTATTTT
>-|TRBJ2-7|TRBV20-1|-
CSASDSVYEQYF
TGCAGTGCTAGTGACAGCGTCTACGAGCAGTACTTC
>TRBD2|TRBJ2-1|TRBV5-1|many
CASSFTAGGGEQFF
TGCGCCAGCAGCTTCACGGCGGGGGGGGGTGAGCAGTTCTTC
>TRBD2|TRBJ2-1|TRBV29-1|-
CSVGRTSGRCGNEQFF
TGCAGCGTCGGAAGGACTAGCGGGAGATGTGGGAATGAGCAGTTCTTC
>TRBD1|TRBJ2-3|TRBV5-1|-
CASSFQGAGTDTQYF
TGCGCCAGCAGCTTCCAGGGGGCAGGAACAGATACGCAGTATTTT
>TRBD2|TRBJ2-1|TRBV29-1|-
CSVSGGAGYEQFF
TGCAGCGTTAGCGGGGGGGCCGGGTATGAGCAGTTCTTC
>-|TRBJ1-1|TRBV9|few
CASSSPPGNTEAFF
TGTGCCAGCAGCTCCCCCCCAGGGAACACTGAAGCTTTCTTT
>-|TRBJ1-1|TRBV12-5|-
CASALNAEAFF
TGTGCTAGTGCCCTGAACGCTGAAGCTTTCTTT
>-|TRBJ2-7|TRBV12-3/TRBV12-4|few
CASVGQAYEQYF
TGTGCCAGCGTTGGACAAGCCTACGAGCAGTACTTC
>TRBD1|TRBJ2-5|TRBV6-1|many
CASRGQFLGAQETQYF
TGTGCCAGCAGGGGACAGTTTCTGGGGGCCCAAGAGACCCAGTACTTC
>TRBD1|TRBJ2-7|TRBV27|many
CASSRTGLDEQYF
TGTGCCAGCAGCCGGACAGGTCTGGACGAGCAGTACTTC
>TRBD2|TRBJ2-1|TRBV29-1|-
CSVGGVSGSTEEQFF
TGCAGCGTCGGGGGGGTTAGCGGGAGTACGGAGGAGCAGTTCTTC
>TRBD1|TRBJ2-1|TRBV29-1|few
CSVAGQGRLGEQFF
TGCAGCGTTGCCGGACAGGGGCGATTGGGTGAGCAGTTCTTC
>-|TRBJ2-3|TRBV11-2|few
CASSLDPTDTQYF
TGTGCCAGCAGCTTAGATCCGACAGATACGCAGTATTTT
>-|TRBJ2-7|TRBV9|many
CASSVGGLSYEQYF
TGTGCCAGCAGCGTTGGCGGACTCTCCTACGAGCAGTACTTC
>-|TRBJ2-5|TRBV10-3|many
CAISGSSADAEETQYF
TGTGCCATCAGTGGTTCGAGCGCAGATGCAGAAGAGACCCAGTACTTC
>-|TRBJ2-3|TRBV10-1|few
CASSDPGTPSTDTQYF
TGCGCCAGCAGTGATCCCGGGACTCCTAGCACAGATACGCAGTATTTT
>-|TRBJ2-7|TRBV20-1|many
CSASGTFRSYEQYF
TGCAGTGCTTCCGGGACCTTCCGCTCCTACGAGCAGTACTTC
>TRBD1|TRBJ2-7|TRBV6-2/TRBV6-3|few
CASSWGQGVYEQYF
TGTGCCAGCAGTTGGGGACAGGGCGTCTACGAGCAGTACTTC
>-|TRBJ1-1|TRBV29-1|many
CSGLFGTEAFF
TGCAGCGGACTTTTTGGGACTGAAGCTTTCTTT
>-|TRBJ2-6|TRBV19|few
CAGGAGANVLTF
TGTGCCGGCGGGGCTGGGGCCAACGTCCTGACTTTC
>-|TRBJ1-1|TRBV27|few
CASSLRRVNTEAFF
TGTGCCAGCAGTTTACGGCGGGTGAACACTGAAGCTTTCTTT
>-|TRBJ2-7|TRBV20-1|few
CSGGRAVEQYF
TGCAGTGGGGGCAGGGCGGTCGAGCAGTACTTC
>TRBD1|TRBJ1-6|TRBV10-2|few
CASRSGTDYNSPLHF
TGCGCCAGCAGGAGCGGGACAGATTATAATTCACCCCTCCACTTT
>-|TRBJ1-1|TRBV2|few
CASSRGSLNTEAFF
TGTGCCAGCAGCCGGGGCTCCCTGAACACTGAAGCTTTCTTT
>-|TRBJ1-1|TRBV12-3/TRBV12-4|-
CASSLAEGLNTEAFF
TGTGCCAGCAGTTTAGCAGAGGGGTTGAACACTGAAGCTTTCTTT
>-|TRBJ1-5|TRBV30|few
CAWSGGGDQPQHF
TGTGCCTGGAGTGGAGGGGGAGATCAGCCCCAGCATTTT
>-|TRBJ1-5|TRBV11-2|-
CASSGDGLGQPQHF
TGTGCCAGCAGCGGGGACGGACTGGGTCAGCCCCAGCATTTT
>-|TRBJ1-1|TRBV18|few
CASSLPGRMNTEAFF
TGTGCCAGCTCACTGCCGGGACGGATGAACACTGAAGCTTTCTTT
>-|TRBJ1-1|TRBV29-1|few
CSVDAGEAFF
TGCAGCGTTGATGCCGGTGAAGCTTTCTTT
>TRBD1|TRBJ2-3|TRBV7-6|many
CASSSRQGPSTDTQYF
TGTGCCAGCAGCTCACGACAGGGGCCTAGCACAGATACGCAGTATTTT
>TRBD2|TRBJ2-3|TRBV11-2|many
CASSLAPLGLAVPDTQYF
TGTGCCAGCAGCTTAGCTCCTCTGGGCCTAGCGGTACCAGATACGCAGTATTTT
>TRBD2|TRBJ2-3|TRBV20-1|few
CSARDPAGGVSDTQYF
TGCAGTGCTAGAGATCCCGCGGGGGGGGTGTCAGATACGCAGTATTTT
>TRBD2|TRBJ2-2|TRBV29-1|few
CSVGNAGGWTGELFF
TGCAGCGTTGGAAACGCGGGAGGATGGACCGGGGAGCTGTTTTTT
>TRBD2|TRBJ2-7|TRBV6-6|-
CASSYVQRGNYEQYF
TGTGCCAGCAGTTACGTCCAGCGGGGGAACTACGAGCAGTACTTC
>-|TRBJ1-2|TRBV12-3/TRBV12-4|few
CASTLLRGEDGYTF
TGTGCCAGCACCCTCTTGCGCGGAGAGGATGGCTACACCTTC
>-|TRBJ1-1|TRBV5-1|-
CASSLEGREAFF
TGCGCCAGCAGCTTGGAGGGCAGGGAAGCTTTCTTT